These 11 T cell receptor beta chains were sequenced from one sample in a study of T cell changes during pregnancy in multiple sclerosis. Profiling relied on immunoSEQ multiplex PCR, and the TCRdb table lists in-frame clones only, not all of them. The sample holds more than 10,000 clones, about 91% seen once. The sequences come from CD8+ T cells from peripheral blood mononuclear cells, collected in the second trimester of pregnancy. The receptors were sampled from a female donor in good health, enrolled as a control in a pregnancy study.

This rearrangement joins TRBV21-1 to TRBJ1-3. TRBV21-1 is recorded as a pseudogene. The CDR3 sequence is 14 residues long. CDR3 loop: CASPTGCAGNTIYF. CDR3 DNA: TGTGCCAGCCCCACGGGTTGTGCTGGAAACACCATATATTTT.

The count of this clone is one. This rearrangement joins TRBV5-4 to TRBJ2-1; 7 bases align to TRBD2. This CDR3 has 15 amino acids. Trimming took 2 bases from V and 1 from J; bases not matched to a gene: 3. Per germline, CDR1 SGHNT and CDR2 YYREEE (reference sequence). The CDR3 spells CASSFRGGSYNEQFF. The CDR3 DNA follows: TGTGCCAGCAGCTTTCGGGGAGGGTCCTACAATGAGCAGTTCTTC.

This chain links TRBV4-2 with TRBJ2-7; 7 nucleotides agree with TRBD2. V dropped 0 bases and J dropped 6; count of bases not matched to a gene: 17. CDR1 is LGHNA and CDR2 is YNFKEQ in the germline V gene. This CDR3 spans 18 amino acids. The CDR3 spells CASSQDLVWRGRGLEQYF. In nucleotides, the CDR3 is TGTGCCAGCAGCCAAGATTTGGTATGGCGGGGGAGGGGCCTCGAGCAGTACTTC.

This clone showed up just once. The J gene is TRBJ2-1, the V gene TRBV4-1; D is perhaps TRBD1 (6 bases). This CDR3 region has 18 residues. Germline V gives CDR1 MGHRA, CDR2 YSYEKL. The ends were cut back, 0 bases at V and 3 bases at J, with 18 bases in the middle. CDR3 nucleotide sequence: TGCGCCAGCAGCCAAGATCCGATTAGGGGGATTTACTACAATGAGCAGTTCTTC. As protein: CASSQDPIRGIYYNEQFF.

The chain uses TRBV6-1 and TRBJ2-5; 8 nucleotides match TRBD1. CDR3 length equals 15 residues. Germline V lookup: CDR1 MNHNS, CDR2 SASEGT. The ends lost 2 bases at V and 5 bases at J; junction bases unmatched: 7. The CDR3 loop is CASSENAGGGETQYF. CDR3 nucleotides: TGTGCCAGCAGTGAAAACGCAGGGGGCGGCGAGACCCAGTACTTC.

The chain has TRBV15 and TRBJ2-7; 12 positions agree with TRBD2. CDR1 LNHNV and CDR2 YYDKDF come from the germline V gene (reference sequence). CDR3 length equals 20 residues. J gave up 2 bases and V 5 bases, and 19 bases lay outside the gene matches. CDR3 amino acids: CATSANAPTSGSVETYEQYF. CDR3 DNA sequence: TGTGCCACCAGCGCGAACGCTCCGACTAGCGGGAGCGTGGAAACCTACGAGCAGTACTTC. Full variable domain (outside the CDR3, taken from reference TRBV15 and TRBJ2-7): DAMVIQNPRYQVTQFGKPVTLSCSQTLNHNVMYWYQQKSSQAPKLLFHYYDKDFNNEADTPDNFQSRRPNTSFCFLDIRSPGLGDTAMYLCATSANAPTSGSVETYEQYFGPGTRLTVT.

This chain links TRBV19 with TRBJ1-2, with a tentative D call TRBD1 (6 bases). Germline CDR1 LNHDA, CDR2 SQIVND (reference sequence). The CDR3 sequence is 13 residues long. V was pared by 9 bases and J by 6 bases, with 17 bases between. This CDR3 is CASRRGAMDGYTF. CDR3 nucleotides: TGTGCCAGCCGCAGGGGCGCCATGGATGGCTACACCTTC.

The chain links TRBV27 to TRBJ2-1; TRBD1 matches at 11 bases. The V gene end was trimmed by 3 bases and the J gene end by 7 bases; junction bases not matched to a gene: 2. Per the germline V gene, CDR1 is MNHEY and CDR2 is SMNVEV (reference sequence). CDR3 size: 14 residues. The CDR3 is CASSFGQGANEQFF. As DNA, the CDR3 is TGTGCCAGCAGTTTCGGACAGGGGGCAAATGAGCAGTTCTTC.

The chain uses TRBV28 and TRBJ2-3; 8 positions agree with TRBD2. Trimming took 4 bases from V and 3 from J; bases not matched to a gene: 9. This CDR3 is 16 amino acids long. Germline assignment: CDR1 MDHEN and CDR2 SYDVKM. The CDR3 here is CASSSLSGRLTDTQYF. CDR3 DNA sequence: TGTGCCAGCAGTTCGTTAAGCGGGAGATTAACAGATACGCAGTATTTT.

V is TRBV4-3 and J is TRBJ2-1; 7 bases are shared with TRBD2. Trimming at V came to 1 base and at J to 0 bases, leaving 6 bases not matched to a gene. The V gene's germline CDR1 is LGHNA and CDR2 YSLEER. The CDR3 spans 17 residues. For the CDR3, the DNA is TGCGCCAGCAGCCAAGTTGGGGGGGGTCGCTCCTACAATGAGCAGTTCTTC. Protein sequence: CASSQVGGGRSYNEQFF.

The rearrangement uses TRBV28 and TRBJ2-3; D is ambiguous. This CDR3 comprises 11 residues. Germline values: CDR1 MDHEN, CDR2 SYDVKM. Trimming removed 5 bases at V and 3 bases at J, with 3 bases between. The CDR3 region has the DNA TGTGCCAGCAGTCTTACAGATACGCAGTATTTT. The encoded protein is CASSLTDTQYF. The full variable domain, in which reference TRBV28 and TRBJ2-3 provide the parts outside the CDR3, is DVKVTQSSRYLVKRTGEKVFLECVQDMDHENMFWYRQDPGLGLRLIYFSYDVKMKEKGDIPEGYSVSREKKERFSLILESASTNQTSMYLCASSLTDTQYFGPGTRLTVL.